The clone carrying this T cell receptor beta chain appeared a single time. Its specificity is unknown. These data belong to a study of shared clonotypes between healthy human individuals. Study-wide context: CD4 naive cells filled three plates per donor, CD4 memory three, CD8 naive two and CD8 memory one.

This table comes from immunoSEQ multiplex PCR, and its TCRdb copy is limited to in-frame clones, with some not included. This sample has roughly 2,000,000 clones; around 95% occur once, and the top ten carry approximately 1.7%. Only CD45RO-negative cells positively selected for CCR7 counted as naive CD8 cells, so terminally differentiated effector memory CD45RA+ cells were excluded. The V gene lost 6 bases and the J gene lost 0 bases, with 14 bases spanning the gap. The CDR3 spans 14 residues. Germline CDR1 SQVTM, CDR2 ANQGSEA. Study conclusions and caveats: Clonotype sharing across donors was expected to vary with sequencing depth.

The genes are TRBV29-1 and TRBJ2-5, with D perhaps TRBD2 (5 bases). The sequence came from a man aged 18 to 30 in good health. Some clones in this sample may be carry-over from other donors' samples. Material: naive CD8+ T cells from PBMCs. CDR3 sequence reads: CSVESPGDQETQYF. In nucleotides, the CDR3 is TGCAGCGTCGAAAGTCCCGGGGACCAAGAGACCCAGTACTTC.